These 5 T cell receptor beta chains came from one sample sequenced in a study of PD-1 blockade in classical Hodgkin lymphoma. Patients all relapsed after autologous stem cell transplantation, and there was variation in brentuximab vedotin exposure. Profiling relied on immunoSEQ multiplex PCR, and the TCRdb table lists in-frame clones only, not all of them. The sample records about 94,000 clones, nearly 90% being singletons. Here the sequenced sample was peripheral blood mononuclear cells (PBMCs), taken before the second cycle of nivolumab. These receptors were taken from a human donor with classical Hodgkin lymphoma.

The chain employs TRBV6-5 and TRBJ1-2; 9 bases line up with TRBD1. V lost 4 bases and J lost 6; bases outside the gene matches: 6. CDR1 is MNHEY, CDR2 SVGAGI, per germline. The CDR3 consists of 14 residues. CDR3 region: CASSLSGTGNGYTF. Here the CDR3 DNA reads TGTGCCAGCAGTTTGTCCGGGACAGGGAATGGCTACACCTTC.

The CDR3 region is CASRQGWGSAQYF. DNA for the CDR3: TGTGCCAGCAGACAGGGGTGGGGTTCGGCCCAGTACTTC. This chain connects TRBV6-6 to TRBJ2-5, with 7 nucleotides matching TRBD1. V was pared by 6 bases and J by 9 bases, with 10 bases of the junction left unmatched. CDR1 is MNHNY, CDR2 SVGAGI, per germline (reference sequence). The CDR3 totals 13 residues.

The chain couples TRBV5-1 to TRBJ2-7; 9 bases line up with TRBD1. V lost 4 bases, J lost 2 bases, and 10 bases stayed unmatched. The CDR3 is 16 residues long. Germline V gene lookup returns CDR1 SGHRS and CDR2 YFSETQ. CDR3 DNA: TGCGCCAGCAGCACCTCACCCGGGACAGGGCCCTACGAGCAGTACTTC. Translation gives CASSTSPGTGPYEQYF.

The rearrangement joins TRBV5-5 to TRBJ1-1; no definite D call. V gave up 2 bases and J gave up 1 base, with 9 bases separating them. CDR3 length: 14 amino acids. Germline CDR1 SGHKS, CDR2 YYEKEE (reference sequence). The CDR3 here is CASSFSPGNTEAFF. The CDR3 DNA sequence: TGTGCCAGCAGCTTTAGTCCGGGGAACACTGAAGCTTTCTTT. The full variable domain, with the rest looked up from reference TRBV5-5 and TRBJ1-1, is DAGVTQSPTHLIKTRGQQVTLRCSPISGHKSVSWYQQVLGQGPQFIFQYYEKEERGRGNFPDRFSARQFPNYSSELNVNALLLGDSALYLCASSFSPGNTEAFFGQGTRLTVV.

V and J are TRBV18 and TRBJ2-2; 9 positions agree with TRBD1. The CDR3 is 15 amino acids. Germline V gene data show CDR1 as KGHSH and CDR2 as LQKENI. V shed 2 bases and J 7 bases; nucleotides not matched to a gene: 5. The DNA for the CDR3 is TGTGCCAGCTCACCAACGGGACAGGGAGGCGGGGAGCTGTTTTTT. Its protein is CASSPTGQGGGELFF.